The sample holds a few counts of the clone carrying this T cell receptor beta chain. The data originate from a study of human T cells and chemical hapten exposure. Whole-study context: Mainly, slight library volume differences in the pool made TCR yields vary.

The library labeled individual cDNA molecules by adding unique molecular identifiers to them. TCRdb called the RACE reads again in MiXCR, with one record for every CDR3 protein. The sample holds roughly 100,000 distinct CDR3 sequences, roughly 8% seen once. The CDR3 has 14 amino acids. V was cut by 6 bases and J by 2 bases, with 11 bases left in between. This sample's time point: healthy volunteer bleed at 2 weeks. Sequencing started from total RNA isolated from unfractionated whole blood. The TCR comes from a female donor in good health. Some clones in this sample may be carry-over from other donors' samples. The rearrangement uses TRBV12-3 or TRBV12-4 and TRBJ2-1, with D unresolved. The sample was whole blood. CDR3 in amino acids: CASRPPETYNEQFF. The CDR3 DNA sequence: TGTGCCAGCAGGCCGCCCGAGACCTACAATGAGCAGTTCTTC.